Shown below are 8 T cell receptor beta chains from a single sample sequenced in a study of blood T cell repertoires in COVID-19. TCRdb keeps only in-frame clones here, not all; method: immunoSEQ multiplex PCR. The repertoire holds approximately 76,000 clones, over 70% seen once, with roughly 40% in the top ten. The sequencing sample was made of peripheral blood. The receptor source for this set is an elderly man with active or convalescent COVID-19.

The rearrangement uses TRBV30 and TRBJ2-5; D is undetermined. With 7 bases removed from V and 2 bases from J, the gap between germline ends came to 14 bases. Germline V gene data show CDR1 as GTSNPN and CDR2 as SVGIG (reference sequence). The CDR3 is 13 residues long. Here the CDR3 reads CASLRGLQETQYF. DNA of the CDR3: TGTGCCTCCCTGCGTGGGCTTCAAGAGACCCAGTACTTC. Together with reference TRBV30 and TRBJ2-5, the CDR3 gives the full variable domain: SQTIHQWPATLVQPVGSPLSLECTVEGTSNPNLYWYRQAAGRGLQLLFYSVGIGQISSEVPQNLSASRPQDRQFILSSKKLLLSDSGFYLCASLRGLQETQYFGPGTRLLVL.

The J gene is TRBJ2-7, the V gene TRBV5-5, with D perhaps matching TRBD2 (5 bases). Germline V lookup: CDR1 SGHKS, CDR2 YYEKEE (reference sequence). V lost 7 bases, J lost 2 bases, and 16 bases lay in between. The CDR3 spans 14 residues. The CDR3, as DNA: TGTGCCAGCTCTAGCCGGGCCCCTCCCTACGAGCAGTACTTC. Amino acids: CASSSRAPPYEQYF.

The rearrangement uses TRBV19 and TRBJ1-6; D not resolved. This CDR3 has 16 amino acids. Germline V gene data show CDR1 as LNHDA and CDR2 as SQIVND (reference sequence). Deletions cut 3 bases from V and 0 bases from J, with 9 bases between. The chain's CDR3 is CASSIRGNSYNSPLHF. The CDR3 DNA follows: TGTGCCAGTAGTATTCGGGGTAACTCCTATAATTCACCCCTCCACTTT.

The chain is built from TRBV27 and TRBJ2-1; 8 bases are shared with TRBD1. V lost 5 bases, J lost 4 bases, and 13 bases stayed unmatched. Germline assignment: CDR1 MNHEY and CDR2 SMNVEV (reference sequence). This CDR3 has 17 amino acids. As DNA, the CDR3 is TGTGCCAGCAGTCAGGGGGCAGAGACGTTCTTTTACAATGAGCAGTTCTTC. Translation gives CASSQGAETFFYNEQFF.

The gene calls are TRBV6-5 and TRBJ1-5, with 9 bases that match TRBD1. After removal of 6 bases from V and 7 bases from J, the junction contained 7 bases not matched to a gene. CDR1 and CDR2 from the germline V gene are MNHEY and SVGAGI. CDR3 length equals 14 residues. The CDR3 reads CASRPTGGSQPQHF. Written as DNA, the CDR3 is TGTGCCAGCAGGCCTACAGGGGGCAGCCAGCCCCAGCATTTT.

The chain recombines TRBV12-3 or TRBV12-4 with TRBJ1-2; TRBD1 is a possible D gene (5 bases). The CDR3 contains 13 residues. V lost 3 bases to trimming and J lost 2 bases, with 7 bases between them. CDR3 sequence: CASSLRGNYGYTF. For the CDR3, the DNA is TGTGCCAGCAGTTTGCGGGGGAACTATGGCTACACCTTC.

The chain couples TRBV7-9 to TRBJ1-2; tentatively, D is TRBD1 (5 bases). Trimming stripped 2 bases from V and 8 bases from J, with 18 bases between. In germline, CDR1 is SEHNR, CDR2 FQNEAQ (reference sequence). CDR3 length: 15 residues. The CDR3 sequence is CASSLLGVRLSGYTF. CDR3 coding DNA: TGTGCCAGCAGCTTATTAGGGGTTCGCTTATCGGGCTACACCTTC.

J is TRBJ1-1 and V is TRBV11-2; possible D gene TRBD1, 5 bases. CDR1 and CDR2 from the germline V gene are SGHAT and FQNNGV. With 1 base removed from V and 4 bases from J, the gap between germline ends came to 10 bases. This CDR3 is 14 amino acids long. The CDR3 here is CASSLVIGATEAFF. The DNA of the CDR3 is TGTGCCAGCAGCTTAGTAATAGGGGCCACTGAAGCTTTCTTT.